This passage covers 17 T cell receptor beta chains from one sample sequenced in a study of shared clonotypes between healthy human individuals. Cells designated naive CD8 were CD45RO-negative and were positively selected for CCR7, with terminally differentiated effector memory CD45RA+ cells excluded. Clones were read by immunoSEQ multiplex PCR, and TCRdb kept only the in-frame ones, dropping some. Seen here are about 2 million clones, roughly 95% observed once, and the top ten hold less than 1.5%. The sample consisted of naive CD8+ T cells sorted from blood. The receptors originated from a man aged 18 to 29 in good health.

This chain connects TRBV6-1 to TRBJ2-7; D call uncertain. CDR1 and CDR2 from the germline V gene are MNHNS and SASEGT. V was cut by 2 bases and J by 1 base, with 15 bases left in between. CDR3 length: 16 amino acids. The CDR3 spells CASSEFLMSESYEQYF. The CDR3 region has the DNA TGTGCCAGCAGTGAATTTCTGATGTCTGAGTCCTACGAGCAGTACTTC.

The CDR3 is CASSETGNSNEQFF. CDR3 nucleotides: TGTGCCAGCAGTGAAACCGGGAACAGCAATGAGCAGTTCTTC. The rearrangement links TRBV2 to TRBJ2-1; D is perhaps TRBD2 (5 bases). Per germline, CDR1 SNHLY and CDR2 FYNNEI. The V and J ends lost 2 bases and 6 bases respectively, with 11 bases between them. This CDR3 has 14 residues.

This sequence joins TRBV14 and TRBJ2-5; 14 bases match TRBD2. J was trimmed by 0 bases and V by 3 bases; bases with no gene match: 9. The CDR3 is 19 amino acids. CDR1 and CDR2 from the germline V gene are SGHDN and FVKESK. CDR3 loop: CASSHWGLAGDLYQETQYF. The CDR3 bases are TGTGCCAGCAGCCATTGGGGACTAGCGGGAGACTTGTACCAAGAGACCCAGTACTTC.

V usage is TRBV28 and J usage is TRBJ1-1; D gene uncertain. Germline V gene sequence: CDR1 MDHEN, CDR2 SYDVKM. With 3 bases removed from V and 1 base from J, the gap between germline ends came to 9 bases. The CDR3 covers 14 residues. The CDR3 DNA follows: TGTGCCAGCAGTTTCGTCAGAAAGAACACTGAAGCTTTCTTT. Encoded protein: CASSFVRKNTEAFF.

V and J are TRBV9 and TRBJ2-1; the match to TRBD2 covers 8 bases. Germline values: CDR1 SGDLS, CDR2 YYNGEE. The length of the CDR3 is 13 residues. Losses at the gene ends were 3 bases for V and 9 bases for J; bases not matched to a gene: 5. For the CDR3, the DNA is TGTGCCAGCAGCGACCTAACTAGCGGTGAGCAGTTCTTC. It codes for CASSDLTSGEQFF.

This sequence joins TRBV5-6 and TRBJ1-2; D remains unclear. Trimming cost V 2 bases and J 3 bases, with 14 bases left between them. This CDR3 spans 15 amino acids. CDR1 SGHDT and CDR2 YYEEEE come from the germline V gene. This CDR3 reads CASSFVRVSDYGYTF. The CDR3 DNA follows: TGTGCCAGCAGCTTCGTGAGGGTGTCGGACTATGGCTACACCTTC.

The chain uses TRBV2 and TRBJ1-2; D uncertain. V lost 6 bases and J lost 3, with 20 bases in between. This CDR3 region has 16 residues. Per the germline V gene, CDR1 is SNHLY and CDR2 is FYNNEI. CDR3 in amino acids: CASSRSGEIQDYGYTF. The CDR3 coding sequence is TGTGCCAGCAGCCGAAGTGGGGAGATCCAGGACTATGGCTACACCTTC.

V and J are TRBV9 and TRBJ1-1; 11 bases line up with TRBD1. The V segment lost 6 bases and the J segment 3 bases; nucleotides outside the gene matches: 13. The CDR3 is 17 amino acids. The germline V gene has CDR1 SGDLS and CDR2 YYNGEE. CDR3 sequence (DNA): TGTGCCAGCAACCAATCGCCTCGGACAGGGGGCCACACTGAAGCTTTCTTT. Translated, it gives CASNQSPRTGGHTEAFF.

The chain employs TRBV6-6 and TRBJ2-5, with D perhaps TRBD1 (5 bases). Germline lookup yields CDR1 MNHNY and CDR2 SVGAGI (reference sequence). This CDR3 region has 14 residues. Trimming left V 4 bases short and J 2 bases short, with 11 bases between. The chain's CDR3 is CASSSFQGQETQYF. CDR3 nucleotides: TGTGCCAGCAGTTCATTTCAGGGACAAGAGACCCAGTACTTC.

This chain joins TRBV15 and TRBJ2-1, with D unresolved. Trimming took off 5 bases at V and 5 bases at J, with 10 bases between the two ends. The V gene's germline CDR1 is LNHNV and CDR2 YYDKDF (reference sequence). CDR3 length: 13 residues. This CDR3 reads CATSAVGNNEQFF. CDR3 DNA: TGTGCCACCAGCGCTGTGGGTAACAATGAGCAGTTCTTC. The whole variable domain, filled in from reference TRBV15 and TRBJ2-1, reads DAMVIQNPRYQVTQFGKPVTLSCSQTLNHNVMYWYQQKSSQAPKLLFHYYDKDFNNEADTPDNFQSRRPNTSFCFLDIRSPGLGDTAMYLCATSAVGNNEQFFGPGTRLTVL.

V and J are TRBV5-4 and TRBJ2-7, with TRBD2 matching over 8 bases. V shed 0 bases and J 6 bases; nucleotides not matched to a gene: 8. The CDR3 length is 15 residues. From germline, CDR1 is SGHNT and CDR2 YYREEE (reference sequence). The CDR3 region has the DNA TGTGCCAGCAGCTTGGTAACTAGCGGAGGGGGCGAGCAGTACTTC. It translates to CASSLVTSGGGEQYF.

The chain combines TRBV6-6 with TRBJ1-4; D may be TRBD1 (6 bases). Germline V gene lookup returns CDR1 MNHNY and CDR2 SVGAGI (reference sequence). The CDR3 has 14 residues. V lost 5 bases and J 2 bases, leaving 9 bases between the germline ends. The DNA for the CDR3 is TGTGCCAGCAGTACAGGGCTTACTAATGAAAAACTGTTTTTT. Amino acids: CASSTGLTNEKLFF.

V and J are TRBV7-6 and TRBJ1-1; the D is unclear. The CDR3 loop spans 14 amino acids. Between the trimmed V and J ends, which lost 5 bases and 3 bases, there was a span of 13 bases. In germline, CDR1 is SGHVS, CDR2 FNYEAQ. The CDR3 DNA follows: TGTGCCAGCAGCCCCCCGCTAGGACACACTGAAGCTTTCTTT. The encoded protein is CASSPPLGHTEAFF. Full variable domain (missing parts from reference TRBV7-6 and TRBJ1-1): GAGVSQSPRYKVTKRGQDVALRCDPISGHVSLYWYRQALGQGPEFLTYFNYEAQQDKSGLPNDRFSAERPEGSISTLTIQRTEQRDSAMYRCASSPPLGHTEAFFGQGTRLTVV.

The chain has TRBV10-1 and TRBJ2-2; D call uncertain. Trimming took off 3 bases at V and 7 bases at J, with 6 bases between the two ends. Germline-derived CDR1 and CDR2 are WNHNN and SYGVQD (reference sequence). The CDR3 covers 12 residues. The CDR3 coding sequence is TGCGCCAGCAGTGAAATGGGCGGGGAGCTGTTTTTT. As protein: CASSEMGGELFF.

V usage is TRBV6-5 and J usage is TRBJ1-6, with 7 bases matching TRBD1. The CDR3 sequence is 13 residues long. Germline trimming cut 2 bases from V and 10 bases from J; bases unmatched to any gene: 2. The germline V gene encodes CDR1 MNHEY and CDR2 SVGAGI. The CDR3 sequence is CASSYGTESPLHF. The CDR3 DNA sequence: TGTGCCAGCAGTTACGGGACAGAATCACCCCTCCACTTT.

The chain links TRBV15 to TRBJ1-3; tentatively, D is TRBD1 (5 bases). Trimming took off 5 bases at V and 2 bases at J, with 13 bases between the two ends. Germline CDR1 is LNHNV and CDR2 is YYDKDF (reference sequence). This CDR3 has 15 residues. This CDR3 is CATSRDSMTGNTIYF. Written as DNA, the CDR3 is TGTGCCACCAGCCGGGACTCTATGACTGGAAACACCATATATTTT.

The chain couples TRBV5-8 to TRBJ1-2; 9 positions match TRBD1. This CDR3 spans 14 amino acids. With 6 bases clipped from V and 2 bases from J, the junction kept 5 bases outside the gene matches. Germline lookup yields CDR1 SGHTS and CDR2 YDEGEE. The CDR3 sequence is CASTYGQGNYGYTF. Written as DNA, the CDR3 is TGTGCCAGCACCTACGGACAGGGGAACTATGGCTACACCTTC.